These 16 T cell receptor beta chains came from one sample sequenced in a study of T cell clonality in common variable immunodeficiency. Profiling relied on immunoSEQ multiplex PCR, and the TCRdb table lists in-frame clones only, not all of them. The sample has 35,000 to 50,000 clones, none seen only once. Sequenced sample: peripheral blood mononuclear cells. These TCRs come from a person between 18 and 75 years old in good health.

This clone was picked up many times. The CDR3 region is CATQEDNLYEQYF. The sequenced part of the CDR3 DNA is TGTGCCACACAGGAGGACAACCTCTACGAG. V and J are TRBV7-9 and TRBJ2-7; D assignment may be TRBD1 or TRBD2 (5 bases each). The observed sequence ends 3 residues before the CDR3 terminus, with the missing tail filled in from the germline J gene. Looked up from germline, CDR1 is SEHNR and CDR2 is FQNEAQ (reference sequence). The germline V and J ends were trimmed by 10 bases and 3 bases, with 16 bases remaining between them. There are 13 residues in the CDR3.

At least ten counts were recorded for this clone. The read ends 3 residues before the CDR3 terminus; that terminus is restored from the germline J gene. The V and J genes are TRBV11-2 and TRBJ2-5; TRBD2 might be the D (5 bases). V was pared by 4 bases and J by 3 bases, with 9 bases between. Germline V CDR1 and CDR2: SGHAT, FQNNGV. There are 13 residues in the CDR3. CDR3 DNA (partial): TGTGCCAGCAGCTCGGGGATCGAAGAGACC. This codes for CASSSGIEET. The whole CDR3 reads CASSSGIEETQYF.

This clone showed up many times. The read comes to an end 3 residues before the CDR3 does, leaving the germline J gene to fill in the end. The genes are TRBV7-9 and TRBJ2-3, with a possible D match to TRBD1 (6 bases). Germline assignment: CDR1 SEHNR and CDR2 FQNEAQ (reference sequence). V was pared by 4 bases and J by 4 bases, with 15 bases between. This CDR3 is 15 amino acids long. The CDR3 spells CASSSPRGLADTQYF. The DNA read from the CDR3 is TGTGCCAGCAGCTCCCCCAGGGGTCTTGCAGATACG.

Ten or more counts support this clone. Read data end 3 residues before the CDR3 end; the end is taken from the germline J gene. The chain recombines TRBV5-1 with TRBJ2-1; the match to TRBD2 covers 10 bases. The CDR3 length is 15 residues. With V trimmed by 3 bases and J by 3 bases, 3 bases remained unmatched. Germline values: CDR1 SGHRS, CDR2 YFSETQ. CDR3 DNA (partial): TGCGCCAGCAGCTCCGGGACTAGCGACTACAATGAG. Translated: CASSSGTSDYNE. The CDR3 in full is CASSSGTSDYNEQFF. The whole variable domain, remainder taken from reference TRBV5-1 and TRBJ2-1, is KAGVTQTPRYLIKTRGQQVTLSCSPISGHRSVSWYQQTPGQGLQFLFEYFSETQRNKGNFPGRFSGRQFSNSRSEMNVSTLELGDSALYLCASSSGTSDYNEQFFGPGTRLTVL.

This clone occurred many times. The sequenced fragment ends 3 residues before the CDR3 boundary, so the rest is inferred from the germline J gene. This chain joins TRBV14 and TRBJ2-5; 8 bases fit TRBD2. The V gene's germline CDR1 is SGHDN and CDR2 FVKESK. The CDR3 is 16 residues long. The trim removed 1 base at V and 5 bases at J, leaving 9 bases unmatched. The DNA read from the CDR3 is TGTGCCAGCAGCCAAGTTTCACTAGCGGCCGGGGAGACC. This encodes CASSQVSLAAGET. The whole CDR3 protein is CASSQVSLAAGETQYF.

This clone was counted at least ten times. The CDR3 end falls 3 residues outside the read, so it is completed with the germline J gene. J is TRBJ2-1 and V is TRBV20-1; 7 bases map to TRBD2. This CDR3 has 14 residues. CDR1 DFQATT and CDR2 SNEGSKA come from the germline V gene (reference sequence). V was pared by 3 bases and J by 6 bases, with 8 bases of the junction left unmatched. The sequenced CDR3 bases are TGCAGTGCTAGCAAGCCCACGGGGGGCAATGAG. Encoded protein: CSASKPTGGNE. The full CDR3 protein is CSASKPTGGNEQFF.

This clone was counted ten times or more. CDR3 bases read: TGTGCCAGCTCACCAGAGCCCAACTATGGC. Residues: CASSPEPNYG. The CDR3 reads in full as CASSPEPNYGYTF. V and J are TRBV18 and TRBJ1-2; no definite D call. The missing CDR3 end, 3 residues past where the read stops, is filled in from the germline J gene. V lost 2 bases, J lost 2 bases, and 6 bases lay in between. The CDR3 contains 13 residues. Per germline, CDR1 KGHSH and CDR2 LQKENI. Supplemented by reference TRBV18 and TRBJ1-2, the full variable domain reads NAGVMQNPRHLVRRRGQEARLRCSPMKGHSHVYWYRQLPEEGLKFMVYLQKENIIDESGMPKERFSAEFPKEGPSILRIQQVVRGDSAAYFCASSPEPNYGYTFGSGTRLTVV.

In this sample, this clone turned up many times. The read is 3 residues too short to cover the CDR3 end, so that end is filled in from the germline J gene. The gene calls are TRBV30 and TRBJ2-1, with TRBD1 as a possible D gene (5 bases). V was trimmed by 5 bases and J by 2 bases, leaving 10 bases between them. The V gene's germline CDR1 is GTSNPN and CDR2 SVGIG (reference sequence). This CDR3 region has 13 residues. CDR3 loop: CAWLSDTYNEQFF. The CDR3 bases that were read are TGTGCCTGGCTGTCGGACACCTACAATGAG.

This clone occurred a few times. Incomplete CDR3 DNA: TGTGCCAGCAGCTTCATGACAGGGTCTGGTGAAAAA. It is translated as CASSFMTGSGEK. The complete CDR3 sequence is CASSFMTGSGEKLFF. V gene TRBV11-2 combines with J gene TRBJ1-4; 7 nucleotides match TRBD1. The DNA ends 3 residues before the CDR3 does, and the rest of the CDR3 is filled in from the germline J gene. V trimming: 3 bases; J trimming: 7 bases; junction bases outside the gene matches: 8. In germline, CDR1 is SGHAT, CDR2 FQNNGV. This CDR3 comprises 15 residues.

This clone was observed at least ten times. The read ends 3 residues early relative to the CDR3; the germline J gene fills the gap. This chain joins TRBV20-1 and TRBJ2-1; D not resolved. CDR3 size: 15 residues. CDR1 and CDR2 (germline): DFQATT, SNEGSKA (reference sequence). V lost 2 bases and J 2 bases, leaving 13 bases between the germline ends. CDR3 bases read: TGCAGTGCTAGACGCGGCGTTAACCCCTACAATGAG. This encodes CSARRGVNPYNE. The full CDR3 reads CSARRGVNPYNEQFF.

This clone has at least ten counts. The read falls 3 residues short of the CDR3 end, and the missing part is taken from the germline J gene. The V gene is TRBV2, the J gene TRBJ1-2; 9 nucleotides align to TRBD1. The germline V gene has CDR1 SNHLY and CDR2 FYNNEI. Germline trimming cut 3 bases from V and 4 bases from J; bases unmatched to any gene: 3. The CDR3 is 14 amino acids. The sequenced CDR3 bases are TGTGCCAGCAGTGAGGCGACAGGGGGCTATGGC. Protein: CASSEATGGYG. The entire CDR3 protein reads CASSEATGGYGYTF.

This clone was observed at least ten times. The CDR3 end is not reached by the read, which stops 3 residues before it; the germline J gene fills it in. This chain joins TRBV14 and TRBJ2-5, with D perhaps matching TRBD2 (5 bases). V was clipped by 1 base and J by 3 bases, with 9 bases between them. The V gene's germline CDR1 is SGHDN and CDR2 FVKESK. This CDR3 region has 14 residues. The CDR3 sequence is CASSQVFGEETQYF. CDR3 bases read: TGTGCCAGCAGCCAAGTTTTCGGGGAAGAGACC.

This clone was counted only a few times. The read terminates 3 residues ahead of where the CDR3 ends, so the germline J gene completes it. The chain couples TRBV5-1 to TRBJ2-4; D is possibly TRBD2 (5 bases). The CDR3 length is 16 residues. Germline V gene lookup returns CDR1 SGHRS and CDR2 YFSETQ. CDR3 sequence reads: CASSLRWSGTNYGQYF. The part of the CDR3 DNA that was read is TGCGCCAGCAGCTTGAGGTGGAGCGGAACTAACTATGGT.

There are many counts of this clone. CDR3 loop: CATAPGGRYNEQYF. The covered CDR3 bases are TGTGCCACCGCCCCGGGGGGGCGATACAACGAG. The rearrangement links TRBV6-2 or TRBV6-3 to TRBJ2-7; 8 bases line up with TRBD2. The read terminates 3 residues before the CDR3 end, so the remaining end is supplied by the germline J gene. Germline V lookup: CDR1 MNHEY, CDR2 SVGEGT. The CDR3 runs 14 residues. V dropped 10 bases and J dropped 5; count of bases not matched to a gene: 13.

This clone was detected many times. The read ends 3 residues before the CDR3 terminus; that terminus is restored from the germline J gene. The genes are TRBV12-3 or TRBV12-4 and TRBJ2-5; no reliable D call. The V and J ends lost 6 bases and 5 bases respectively, with 13 bases between them. The CDR3 covers 13 residues. The CDR3: CASSRNLPETQYF. The sequenced CDR3 bases are TGTGCCAGCAGCAGGAACCTCCCCGAGACC.

This clone has at least ten counts. The read comes to an end 3 residues before the CDR3 does, leaving the germline J gene to fill in the end. The V and J genes are TRBV13 and TRBJ2-3; TRBD2 aligns across 14 bases. The CDR3 loop spans 14 amino acids. V lost 7 bases and J lost 6; bases outside the gene matches: 3. Germline V CDR1 and CDR2: PRHDT, FYEKMQ (reference sequence). Partial CDR3 DNA: TGTGCCAGCATCCGACTAGCGGGAGGGGATACG. It is translated as CASIRLAGGDT. The entire CDR3 reads CASIRLAGGDTQYF.